These T cell receptor beta chains were read from a single sample in a study of T-cell memory formation after mild COVID-19. Using its own MiXCR run on the 5' RACE reads, TCRdb lists one record per CDR3 protein. Of some 150,000 distinct CDR3 sequences in the sample, approximately 21% were seen once. The specimen was PBMCs or a T cell subset sorted from them (not recorded which). The receptors derive from an adult woman who had mild COVID-19 (a few samples of this study predate the infection). Cell type and time point are not known. Both conserved end residues are part of each CDR3. The D gene is left open where the match is weak. Clone sizes are given selectively: once, few, many, or a class where the clone is expanded.

D gene: TRBD2
clone size: few
J gene: TRBJ2-1
V gene: TRBV12-3/TRBV12-4
CDR3 protein: CATCQREGGEQFF
CDR3 DNA: TGTGCCACCTGCCAGCGGGAGGGCGGTGAGCAGTTCTTC

D gene: TRBD2
clone size: NA
J gene: TRBJ2-1
V gene: TRBV7-2
CDR3 protein: CASSLWASGGYNEQFF
CDR3 DNA: TGTGCCAGCAGCTTATGGGCTAGCGGGGGGTACAATGAGCAGTTCTTC

D gene: NA
clone size: NA
J gene: TRBJ2-5
V gene: TRBV7-9
CDR3 protein: CASSTDGAARTQYF
CDR3 DNA: TGTGCCAGCAGCACGGACGGGGCGGCGCGAACCCAGTACTTC

D gene: TRBD2
clone size: NA
J gene: TRBJ2-1
V gene: TRBV20-1
CDR3 protein: CSARGGISGRSSAYNEQFF
CDR3 DNA: TGCAGTGCTAGAGGGGGTATTAGCGGGAGGAGTTCAGCCTACAATGAGCAGTTCTTC

D gene: NA
clone size: NA
J gene: TRBJ1-1
V gene: TRBV20-1
CDR3 protein: CSAPGENTEAFF
CDR3 DNA: TGCAGTGCTCCCGGGGAGAACACTGAAGCTTTCTTT

D gene: NA
clone size: NA
J gene: TRBJ2-1
V gene: TRBV5-6
CDR3 protein: CASSWGRVGEQFF
CDR3 DNA: TGTGCCAGCAGCTGGGGACGAGTAGGTGAGCAGTTCTTC

D gene: NA
clone size: few
J gene: TRBJ2-7
V gene: TRBV18
CDR3 protein: CASSPYSYEQYF
CDR3 DNA: TGTGCCAGCTCACCCTACTCCTACGAGCAGTACTTC

D gene: TRBD1
clone size: NA
J gene: TRBJ2-2
V gene: TRBV25-1
CDR3 protein: CASSESRQGGELFF
CDR3 DNA: TGTGCCAGCAGTGAATCACGACAGGGAGGGGAGCTGTTTTTT

D gene: TRBD2
clone size: NA
J gene: TRBJ2-1
V gene: TRBV7-2
CDR3 protein: CASRASGGVYNEQFF
CDR3 DNA: TGTGCCAGCAGAGCTAGCGGGGGGGTTTACAATGAGCAGTTCTTC

D gene: NA
clone size: NA
J gene: TRBJ2-6
V gene: TRBV5-1
CDR3 protein: CASSLSGQGANVLTF
CDR3 DNA: TGCGCCAGCAGCTTGTCGGGTCAGGGGGCCAACGTCCTGACTTTC

D gene: TRBD2
clone size: NA
J gene: TRBJ2-1
V gene: TRBV5-1
CDR3 protein: CASSQGLAAYNEQFF
CDR3 DNA: TGCGCCAGCAGCCAGGGACTAGCGGCTTACAATGAGCAGTTCTTC

D gene: NA
clone size: few
J gene: TRBJ2-7
V gene: TRBV28
CDR3 protein: CASSPRTKQYF
CDR3 DNA: TGTGCCAGCAGTCCCCGGACTAAGCAGTACTTC

D gene: TRBD1
clone size: NA
J gene: TRBJ2-5
V gene: TRBV29-1
CDR3 protein: CSVDRVGETQYF
CDR3 DNA: TGCAGCGTCGACAGGGTAGGGGAGACCCAGTACTTC

D gene: NA
clone size: few
J gene: TRBJ2-1
V gene: TRBV15
CDR3 protein: CATSRDLGEDEQFF
CDR3 DNA: TGTGCCACCAGCAGAGATTTAGGGGAGGATGAGCAGTTCTTC

D gene: TRBD1
clone size: NA
J gene: TRBJ2-7
V gene: TRBV7-9
CDR3 protein: CASSPWTGNYEQYF
CDR3 DNA: TGTGCCAGCAGCCCCTGGACAGGGAACTACGAGCAGTACTTC

D gene: NA
clone size: NA
J gene: TRBJ2-1
V gene: TRBV3-1
CDR3 protein: CASSQESYNEQFF
CDR3 DNA: TGTGCCAGCAGCCAAGAAAGCTACAATGAGCAGTTCTTC

D gene: NA
clone size: many
J gene: TRBJ2-7
V gene: TRBV12-3/TRBV12-4
CDR3 protein: CASRVGHYEQYF
CDR3 DNA: TGTGCCAGCAGAGTTGGGCACTACGAGCAGTACTTC

D gene: NA
clone size: few
J gene: TRBJ2-7
V gene: TRBV20-1
CDR3 protein: CSARAGTSRYEQYF
CDR3 DNA: TGCAGTGCTAGGGCCGGGACTTCTCGGTACGAGCAGTACTTC

D gene: NA
clone size: few
J gene: TRBJ1-1
V gene: TRBV30
CDR3 protein: CAGGLQRAFF
CDR3 DNA: TGTGCCGGGGGACTGCAACGAGCTTTCTTT

D gene: TRBD1
clone size: NA
J gene: TRBJ1-1
V gene: TRBV7-9
CDR3 protein: CASSPGTGRSRNTEAFF
CDR3 DNA: TGTGCCAGCAGCCCCGGGACAGGTAGATCTAGAAACACTGAAGCTTTCTTT

D gene: TRBD2
clone size: few
J gene: TRBJ2-2
V gene: TRBV7-9
CDR3 protein: CASSLSAGVRTGELFF
CDR3 DNA: TGTGCCAGCAGCTTATCGGCGGGAGTAAGGACCGGGGAGCTGTTTTTT

D gene: TRBD1
clone size: NA
J gene: TRBJ2-3
V gene: TRBV20-1
CDR3 protein: CSASRQGIDTQYF
CDR3 DNA: TGCAGTGCTAGTCGACAGGGGATAGATACGCAGTATTTT

D gene: NA
clone size: few
J gene: TRBJ1-3
V gene: TRBV3-1
CDR3 protein: CASSQRAGNTIYF
CDR3 DNA: TGTGCCAGCAGCCAACGGGCAGGAAACACCATATATTTT

D gene: NA
clone size: NA
J gene: TRBJ1-2
V gene: TRBV5-1
CDR3 protein: CASGLQDSLYGYTF
CDR3 DNA: TGCGCCAGCGGACTACAGGATTCCCTCTATGGCTACACCTTC

D gene: NA
clone size: NA
J gene: TRBJ1-5
V gene: TRBV19
CDR3 protein: CASELDPYSNQPQHF
CDR3 DNA: TGTGCCAGTGAGTTGGACCCTTATAGCAATCAGCCCCAGCATTTT

D gene: NA
clone size: NA
J gene: TRBJ2-7
V gene: TRBV14
CDR3 protein: CASSPNTIQGRKNEQYF
CDR3 DNA: TGTGCCAGCAGCCCGAATACCATTCAGGGGCGAAAGAACGAGCAGTACTTC

D gene: TRBD1
clone size: NA
J gene: TRBJ2-7
V gene: TRBV10-3
CDR3 protein: CAISESRTGRTFSDEQYF
CDR3 DNA: TGTGCCATCAGTGAGTCTCGGACAGGGAGGACCTTTTCCGACGAGCAGTACTTC

D gene: NA
clone size: NA
J gene: TRBJ1-1
V gene: TRBV2
CDR3 protein: CASNRQGNTEAFF
CDR3 DNA: TGTGCCAGCAATCGTCAGGGGAACACTGAAGCTTTCTTT

D gene: NA
clone size: NA
J gene: TRBJ2-5
V gene: TRBV4-2
CDR3 protein: CASSQGPVEETQYF
CDR3 DNA: TGTGCCAGCAGCCAAGGCCCCGTGGAAGAGACCCAGTACTTC

D gene: NA
clone size: few
J gene: TRBJ1-3
V gene: TRBV6-5
CDR3 protein: CASSGSHSGNTIYF
CDR3 DNA: TGTGCCAGCAGCGGATCCCACTCTGGAAACACCATATATTTT

D gene: TRBD1
clone size: few
J gene: TRBJ2-3
V gene: TRBV5-1
CDR3 protein: CASSPPTGAFTDTQYF
CDR3 DNA: TGCGCCAGCAGCCCTCCGACAGGGGCCTTCACAGATACGCAGTATTTT

D gene: TRBD1
clone size: few
J gene: TRBJ2-1
V gene: TRBV5-1
CDR3 protein: CASSAGQGAYNEQFF
CDR3 DNA: TGCGCCAGCAGCGCCGGACAGGGAGCCTACAATGAGCAGTTCTTC

D gene: NA
clone size: many
J gene: TRBJ2-5
V gene: TRBV20-1
CDR3 protein: CSARVGPQETQYF
CDR3 DNA: TGCAGTGCTAGAGTCGGGCCTCAAGAGACCCAGTACTTC

D gene: NA
clone size: many
J gene: TRBJ2-3
V gene: TRBV9
CDR3 protein: CASSVGGSTDTQYF
CDR3 DNA: TGTGCCAGCAGCGTAGGTGGTAGCACAGATACGCAGTATTTT

D gene: NA
clone size: NA
J gene: TRBJ2-1
V gene: TRBV21-1
CDR3 protein: CASSKALGTGVNEQFF
CDR3 DNA: TGTGCCAGCAGCAAAGCGCTAGGGACAGGGGTCAATGAGCAGTTCTTC

D gene: NA
clone size: few
J gene: TRBJ2-7
V gene: TRBV6-5
CDR3 protein: CASSYSDRLYEQYF
CDR3 DNA: TGTGCCAGCAGTTACTCGGACAGACTCTACGAGCAGTACTTC

D gene: NA
clone size: NA
J gene: TRBJ1-5
V gene: TRBV29-1
CDR3 protein: CSVVVGAGRGNQPQHF
CDR3 DNA: TGCAGCGTTGTTGTGGGGGCAGGGCGTGGCAATCAGCCCCAGCATTTT

D gene: TRBD1
clone size: many
J gene: TRBJ2-3
V gene: TRBV12-3/TRBV12-4
CDR3 protein: CASSFGQATDTQYF
CDR3 DNA: TGTGCCAGCAGTTTCGGACAGGCCACAGATACGCAGTATTTT

D gene: NA
clone size: NA
J gene: TRBJ2-2
V gene: TRBV15
CDR3 protein: CATSRDSINGELFF
CDR3 DNA: TGTGCCACCAGCAGAGATTCCATCAACGGGGAGCTGTTTTTT

D gene: NA
clone size: few
J gene: TRBJ2-1
V gene: TRBV7-8
CDR3 protein: CASSFLSGANEQFF
CDR3 DNA: TGTGCCAGCAGCTTCCTCTCGGGGGCCAATGAGCAGTTCTTC

D gene: NA
clone size: few
J gene: TRBJ2-5
V gene: TRBV6-2/TRBV6-3
CDR3 protein: CASSYGWETQYF
CDR3 DNA: TGTGCCAGCAGTTACGGGTGGGAGACCCAGTACTTC